The 16 T cell receptor beta chains below all came from one sample that was sequenced in a study of cytomegalovirus exposure and HLA in healthy donors. The PCR was carried out with 60 Vbeta primers and 13 Jbeta primers. Profiled with immunoSEQ multiplex PCR; TCRdb holds only in-frame clones, not every one. The table lists 210,000 or so clones, almost 85% of them singletons. The sequenced sample consisted of PBMCs. All receptors derive from a middle-aged woman in good health and CMV-seronegative.

This chain joins TRBV5-1 and TRBJ2-1, with D unclear. Trimming removed 0 bases at V and 16 bases at J, with 11 bases between. Germline loops: CDR1 SGHRS, CDR2 YFSETQ. The length of the CDR3 is 11 residues. In nucleotides, the CDR3 is TGCGCCAGCAGCTTGGGGCGAGTAGCTTTCTTC. It encodes CASSLGRVAFF. Supplemented by reference TRBV5-1 and TRBJ2-1, the full variable domain reads KAGVTQTPRYLIKTRGQQVTLSCSPISGHRSVSWYQQTPGQGLQFLFEYFSETQRNKGNFPGRFSGRQFSNSRSEMNVSTLELGDSALYLCASSLGRVAFFGPGTRLTVL.

As for this clone: Other DNA sequences in the same sample also yield this CDR3. The V call is TRBV19, the J call TRBJ1-5; D might be TRBD1 (5 bases). Germline lookup yields CDR1 LNHDA and CDR2 SQIVND (reference sequence). V lost 2 bases and J 6 bases, leaving 8 bases between the germline ends. The CDR3 runs to 13 residues. As DNA, the CDR3 is TGTGCCAGTAGTATACAGGGTAGTCAGCCCCAGCATTTT. It codes for CASSIQGSQPQHF.

The chain is built from TRBV2 and TRBJ1-1; 7 bases are a match to TRBD1. This CDR3 is 15 amino acids long. J gave up 1 base and V 6 bases, and 8 bases lay outside the gene matches. Germline V lookup: CDR1 SNHLY, CDR2 FYNNEI. The CDR3 region is CASRIRQGENTEAFF. The CDR3 DNA reads TGTGCCAGCAGGATTAGACAGGGAGAGAACACTGAAGCTTTCTTT.

This sequence joins TRBV19 and TRBJ1-3; perhaps TRBD1 as D (6 bases). The CDR3 spans 16 residues. Per germline, CDR1 LNHDA and CDR2 SQIVND (reference sequence). V dropped 2 bases and J dropped 0 bases, with 11 bases sitting between them. CDR3 sequence (DNA): TGTGCCAGTAGTATAACTCCGGACAGCTCTGGAAACACCATATATTTT. It yields the protein CASSITPDSSGNTIYF.

This chain joins TRBV30 and TRBJ2-5; D possibly corresponds to TRBD2 (6 bases). The end of the DNA is better explained by TRBJ2-7, so the J call may be wrong. The CDR3 consists of 14 residues. Looked up from germline, CDR1 is GTSNPN and CDR2 is SVGIG (reference sequence). As DNA, the CDR3 is TGTGCCTGGAGTGTAGGGGACTCTTCCTACGAGCAGTACTTC. Amino acid sequence: CAWSVGDSSYEQYF.

The table lists this clone with a count of one. The chain recombines TRBV30 with TRBJ2-7; D is perhaps TRBD2 (6 bases). V was cut by 6 bases and J by 4 bases, with 13 bases left in between. The CDR3 contains 12 residues. The germline gives CDR1 GTSNPN, CDR2 SVGIG (reference sequence). CDR3 loop: CACQDGGYEQYF. The CDR3 nucleotides are TGTGCCTGCCAAGACGGGGGATACGAGCAGTACTTC.

This CDR3 is CASSTGGADTQYF. CDR3 nucleotides: TGTGCCAGCAGCACCGGGGGGGCAGATACGCAGTATTTT. V gene TRBV7-2 combines with J gene TRBJ2-3; 8 bases match TRBD2. V dropped 5 bases and J dropped 4; count of bases not matched to a gene: 2. Germline V lookup: CDR1 SGHTA, CDR2 FQGNSA. This CDR3 spans 13 amino acids.

The V and J genes are TRBV6-6 and TRBJ2-1; no reliable D call. This CDR3 region has 11 residues. The germline CDR1 and CDR2 sequences are MNHNY and SVGAGI (reference sequence). Trimming shortened V by 6 bases and J by 8 bases, and 8 bases separated the two germline ends. Here the CDR3 reads CASSARDEQFF. Here the CDR3 DNA reads TGTGCCAGCAGCGCCCGGGATGAGCAGTTCTTC.

The chain is built from TRBV19 and TRBJ1-1; 9 nucleotides agree with TRBD1. Germline CDR1 and CDR2: LNHDA and SQIVND (reference sequence). V lost 6 bases, J lost 12 bases, and 8 bases stayed unmatched. CDR3 length: 12 amino acids. The CDR3 bases are TGTGCCAGTAGCGGGACAGGGAGGTCGTCTTTCTTT. This translates into CASSGTGRSSFF.

This clone was seen more than once but under ten times. V and J are TRBV30 and TRBJ2-7; TRBD1 aligns across 7 bases. Germline assignment: CDR1 GTSNPN and CDR2 SVGIG (reference sequence). This CDR3 region has 15 residues. The V segment lost 0 bases and the J segment 3 bases; nucleotides outside the gene matches: 8. CDR3 in amino acids: CAWSVGTGAFYEQYF. DNA for the CDR3: TGTGCCTGGAGTGTTGGTACAGGGGCCTTCTACGAGCAGTACTTC.

The genes are TRBV5-6 and TRBJ1-1, with a possible D match to TRBD1 (6 bases). The V end lost 4 bases, the J end lost 4 bases, and 11 bases lay between the germline ends. The CDR3 loop spans 13 amino acids. Germline V CDR1 and CDR2: SGHDT, YYEEEE. Here the CDR3 reads CASSGTGSTEAFF. The CDR3 DNA reads as TGTGCCAGCAGCGGAACAGGGAGCACTGAAGCTTTCTTT.

Concerning this clone itself: A read error may account for a junction end that differs from germline. Distinct nucleotide sequences in the sample also encode this CDR3. V and J are TRBV7-8 and TRBJ1-1; D not certain. CDR1 is SGHVS and CDR2 is FQNEAQ in the germline V gene. This CDR3 is built from 12 residues. The CDR3 sequence is CASSLRGGEAFF. The DNA of the CDR3 is TGTGCCAGCAGCTTACGGGGAGGTGAAGCCTTCTTT.

The rearrangement uses TRBV12-5 and TRBJ2-2; weak D call: TRBD1 (5 bases). V was trimmed by 8 bases and J by 7 bases, leaving 17 bases between them. CDR1 LGHNT and CDR2 FRNRAP come from the germline V gene. This CDR3 is built from 14 residues. CDR3 bases: TGTGCTAGTTACCGGGTGGGCAGGGACGGGGAGCTGTTTTTT. Protein: CASYRVGRDGELFF.

The chain combines TRBV30 with TRBJ2-5; weak D call: TRBD2 (6 bases). This CDR3 spans 13 amino acids. Trimming stripped 1 base from V and 5 bases from J, with 11 bases between. CDR1 GTSNPN and CDR2 SVGIG come from the germline V gene (reference sequence). The CDR3 DNA reads TGTGCCTGGAGTGAGACTAGGTTGGAGACCCAGTACTTC. Protein: CAWSETRLETQYF. Looking up the rest from reference TRBV30 and TRBJ2-5 gives the full variable domain: SQTIHQWPATLVQPVGSPLSLECTVEGTSNPNLYWYRQAAGRGLQLLFYSVGIGQISSEVPQNLSASRPQDRQFILSSKKLLLSDSGFYLCAWSETRLETQYFGPGTRLLVL.

The CDR3, as DNA: TGTGCCAGCAGCAATTGGAGGGTCCCCGGGGAGCTGTTTTTT. The encoded protein is CASSNWRVPGELFF. This sequence joins TRBV21-1 and TRBJ2-2; TRBD2, the table's D call, lacks a check against the DNA. TRBV21-1 is listed as a pseudogene. This CDR3 has 14 amino acids.

The rearrangement uses TRBV13 and TRBJ1-2, with 9 bases identical to TRBD1. The V gene's germline CDR1 is PRHDT and CDR2 FYEKMQ (reference sequence). V was pared by 5 bases and J by 4 bases, with 8 bases of the junction left unmatched. The CDR3 is made up of 15 amino acids. CDR3 protein: CASSPEQGAIYGYTF. CDR3 DNA sequence: TGTGCCAGCAGCCCTGAACAGGGGGCCATCTATGGCTACACCTTC.